The 6 T cell receptor beta chains given below trace back to one sample, sequenced in a study of cytomegalovirus exposure and HLA in healthy donors. The assay was immunoSEQ multiplex PCR, and TCRdb's table has in-frame clones only and misses some. This table has about 130,000 clones, about 94% appearing once. Material for sequencing was PBMCs. Receptors were obtained from a young woman in good health and CMV-seronegative.

V is TRBV28 and J is TRBJ1-2, with a tentative D call TRBD1 (6 bases). This CDR3 has 13 residues. Trimming stripped 3 bases from V and 5 bases from J, with 10 bases between. The germline V gene has CDR1 MDHEN and CDR2 SYDVKM. As DNA, the CDR3 is TGTGCCAGCAGTTTCGCGCAGGGGTATGGCTACACCTTC. Translated, it gives CASSFAQGYGYTF.

This rearrangement joins TRBV7-9 to TRBJ1-1; TRBD1 matches at 9 bases. CDR3 length: 12 amino acids. Germline CDR1 and CDR2: SEHNR and FQNEAQ (reference sequence). J gave up 10 bases and V 5 bases, and 5 bases lay outside the gene matches. CDR3 sequence reads: CASSHRGRGAFF. The CDR3 DNA follows: TGTGCCAGCAGCCACAGGGGGCGCGGAGCTTTCTTT.

The rearrangement joins TRBV2 to TRBJ1-1; D gene uncertain. Between the trimmed V and J ends, which lost 5 bases and 6 bases, there was a span of 19 bases. The germline V gene encodes CDR1 SNHLY and CDR2 FYNNEI. The CDR3 has 15 residues. CDR3 protein: CASSYGPGRMAEAFF. The CDR3, as DNA: TGTGCCAGCAGTTACGGTCCGGGGAGGATGGCTGAAGCTTTCTTT. The full variable domain, completed using reference TRBV2 and TRBJ1-1, is EPEVTQTPSHQVTQMGQEVILRCVPISNHLYFYWYRQILGQKVEFLVSFYNNEISEKSEIFDDQFSVERPDGSNFTLKIRSTKLEDSAMYFCASSYGPGRMAEAFFGQGTRLTVV.

The J gene is TRBJ2-1, the V gene TRBV7-2; 7 bases line up with TRBD2. CDR1 SGHTA and CDR2 FQGNSA come from the germline V gene. This CDR3 contains 15 residues. V lost 1 base to trimming and J lost 9 bases; unmatched junction nucleotides: 9. CDR3 bases: TGTGCCAGCAGCTTAGAGGCGGGAGTACGCGGTGAGCAGTTCTTC. It yields the protein CASSLEAGVRGEQFF.

V usage is TRBV7-6 and J usage is TRBJ1-3, with 7 positions matching TRBD1. J was trimmed by 3 bases and V by 3 bases; bases with no gene match: 5. Germline values: CDR1 SGHVS, CDR2 FNYEAQ. The CDR3 is 15 residues long. CDR3 bases: TGTGCCAGCAGCTTCGGACAGGCAGGTGGAAACACCATATATTTT. It codes for CASSFGQAGGNTIYF.

The chain is built from TRBV28 and TRBJ2-1; 9 bases fit TRBD1. The CDR3 is 11 residues long. V lost 5 bases, J lost 15 bases, and 5 bases stayed unmatched. The germline V gene encodes CDR1 MDHEN and CDR2 SYDVKM. As DNA, the CDR3 is TGTGCCAGCAGTCCAGGGACAGGGATGTTCTTC. Amino acid sequence: CASSPGTGMFF.